This entry lists 2 T cell receptor beta chains sequenced from one sample in a study of T cells in Graves' hyperthyroidism and ophthalmopathy. TCR beta CDR3 sequences were amplified from RNA transcripts. First-round RT-PCR with HTBI primers amplified the TCR CDR3 region. TCRdb re-derived calls from the multiplex PCR reads in MiXCR, one entry per CDR3 protein. The sample yields a few hundred thousand distinct CDR3 sequences, 40% to 55% seen once. Sequenced input: peripheral blood or thyroid tissue (not recorded which). The receptors were gathered from an adult woman with Graves' disease, either hyperthyroidism or ophthalmopathy (not recorded which).

This clonotype came up many times. The chain combines TRBV5-4 with TRBJ2-7; D is undetermined. V was cut by 4 bases and J by 4 bases, with 18 bases left in between. From germline, CDR1 is SGHNT and CDR2 YYREEE (reference sequence). The CDR3 length is 15 residues. The CDR3 nucleotides read TGTGCCAGCAGCCCGACTGGTTATCGTACGTACGAGCAGTACTTC. Translated: CASSPTGYRTYEQYF.

This chain uses TRBV19 with TRBJ2-5; D might be TRBD2 (8 bases). This CDR3 comprises 15 residues. Per germline, CDR1 LNHDA and CDR2 SQIVND (reference sequence). Trimming stripped 9 bases from V and 5 bases from J, with 22 bases between. The CDR3 DNA is TGTGCCAGCAGCTGGCTGACGGGAGGGGGCGAGACCCAGTACTTC. Encoded protein: CASSWLTGGGETQYF.